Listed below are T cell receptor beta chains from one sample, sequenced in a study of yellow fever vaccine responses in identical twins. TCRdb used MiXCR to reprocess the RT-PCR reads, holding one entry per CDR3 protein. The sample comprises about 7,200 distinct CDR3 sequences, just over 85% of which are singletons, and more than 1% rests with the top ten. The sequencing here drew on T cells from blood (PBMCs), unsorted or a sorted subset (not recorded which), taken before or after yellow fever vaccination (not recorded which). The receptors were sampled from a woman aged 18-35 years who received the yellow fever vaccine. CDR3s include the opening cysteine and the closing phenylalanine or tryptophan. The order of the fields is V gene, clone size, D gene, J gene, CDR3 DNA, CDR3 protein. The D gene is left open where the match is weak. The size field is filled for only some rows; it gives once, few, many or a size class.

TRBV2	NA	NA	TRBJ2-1	TGTGCCAGCAGTGAAGCGCCCCTAGTCACTGAGCAGTTCTTC	CASSEAPLVTEQFF
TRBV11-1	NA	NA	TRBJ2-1	TGTGCCAGCAGCTTAGCCATTGGCTCCCTGAGCTCCTACAATGAGCAGTTCTTC	CASSLAIGSLSSYNEQFF
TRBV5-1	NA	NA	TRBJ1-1	TGCGCCAGCAGCCTACAGGGGAACACTGAAGCTTTCTTT	CASSLQGNTEAFF
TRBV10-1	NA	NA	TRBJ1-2	TGCGCCAGCAGTGACGGGAACTATGGCTACACCTTC	CASSDGNYGYTF
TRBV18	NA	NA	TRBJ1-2	TGTGCCAGCTCCCCCGAGTCGAGCTATGGCTACACCTTC	CASSPESSYGYTF
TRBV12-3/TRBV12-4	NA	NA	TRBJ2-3	TGTGCCAGCAGTTTCCCCGAGTGGGATGGCACAGATACGCAGTATTTT	CASSFPEWDGTDTQYF
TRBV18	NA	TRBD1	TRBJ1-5	TGTGCCAGCGCCGACAGGGGGCAAGGTCAGCCCCAGCATTTT	CASADRGQGQPQHF
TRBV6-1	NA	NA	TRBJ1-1	TGTGCCAGCGGCAGGGGGAACACTGAAGCTTTCTTT	CASGRGNTEAFF
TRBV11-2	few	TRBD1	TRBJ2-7	TGTGCCAGCAGCCAGATGGACAGGGAGAGCTACGAGCAGTACTTC	CASSQMDRESYEQYF
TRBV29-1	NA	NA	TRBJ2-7	TGCAGCGTTGAAAAACTACCCTCTGAGCAGTACTTC	CSVEKLPSEQYF
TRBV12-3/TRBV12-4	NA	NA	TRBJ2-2	TGTGCCAGCGCCGGGGATCGCACCGGGGAGCTGTTTTTT	CASAGDRTGELFF
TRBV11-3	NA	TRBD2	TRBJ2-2	TGTGCCAGCAGCTTGCCGGGAGGTAGAAACACCGGGGAGCTGTTTTTT	CASSLPGGRNTGELFF
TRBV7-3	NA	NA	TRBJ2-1	TGTGCCAGCAGCTACATCCCTCGGGCCTCCTACAATGAGCAGTTCTTC	CASSYIPRASYNEQFF
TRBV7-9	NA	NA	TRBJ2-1	TGTGCCAGCAGACTAGATACAGGGTCGAATGAGCAGTTCTTC	CASRLDTGSNEQFF
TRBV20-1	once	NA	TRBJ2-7	TGCAGTGCTAGGGGTGCGCTCATCTCCTACGAGCAGTACTTC	CSARGALISYEQYF
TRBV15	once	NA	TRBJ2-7	TGTGCCACCAGCAGAGATATCCTCATGTATGGTCACGAGCAGTACTTC	CATSRDILMYGHEQYF
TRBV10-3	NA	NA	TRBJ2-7	TGTGCCATCAGTAACGAACAGGGTAACTACGAGCAGTACTTC	CAISNEQGNYEQYF
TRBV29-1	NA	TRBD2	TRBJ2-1	TGCAGCGTTGATCAGCGGGAAAATGAGCAGTTCTTC	CSVDQRENEQFF
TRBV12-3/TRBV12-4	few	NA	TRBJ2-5	TGTGCCAGCAGTTCACAAGAGACCCAGTACTTC	CASSSQETQYF
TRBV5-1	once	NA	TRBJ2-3	TGCGCCAGCAGCTTGGAAAGGACTTGGCAGTATTTT	CASSLERTWQYF
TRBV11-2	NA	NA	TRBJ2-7	TGTGCCAGCAGCCCTATTCGACCGAGCCTCAGAGCCTACGAGCAGTACTTC	CASSPIRPSLRAYEQYF
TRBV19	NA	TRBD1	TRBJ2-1	TGTGCCAGTAGCCCGGGACAGCGTGAGCAGTTCTTC	CASSPGQREQFF
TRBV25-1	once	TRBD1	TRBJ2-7	TGTGCCAGCAGTCGAGACAGGGCTTCCTACGAGCAGTACTTC	CASSRDRASYEQYF
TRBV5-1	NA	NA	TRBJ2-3	TGCGCCAGCAGCTTTATAACTGGGGCGGATACGCAGTATTTT	CASSFITGADTQYF
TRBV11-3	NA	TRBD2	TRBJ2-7	TGTGCCAGCAGCCCTGGGGCTAGCGGGATGAGATACGAGCAGTACTTC	CASSPGASGMRYEQYF
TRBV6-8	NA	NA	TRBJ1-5	TGTGCCAGCAGTTACTCGGCCAGCAATCAGCCCCAGCATTTT	CASSYSASNQPQHF
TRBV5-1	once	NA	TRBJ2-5	TGCGCCAGCAGCGACACGGAGACCCAGTACTTC	CASSDTETQYF